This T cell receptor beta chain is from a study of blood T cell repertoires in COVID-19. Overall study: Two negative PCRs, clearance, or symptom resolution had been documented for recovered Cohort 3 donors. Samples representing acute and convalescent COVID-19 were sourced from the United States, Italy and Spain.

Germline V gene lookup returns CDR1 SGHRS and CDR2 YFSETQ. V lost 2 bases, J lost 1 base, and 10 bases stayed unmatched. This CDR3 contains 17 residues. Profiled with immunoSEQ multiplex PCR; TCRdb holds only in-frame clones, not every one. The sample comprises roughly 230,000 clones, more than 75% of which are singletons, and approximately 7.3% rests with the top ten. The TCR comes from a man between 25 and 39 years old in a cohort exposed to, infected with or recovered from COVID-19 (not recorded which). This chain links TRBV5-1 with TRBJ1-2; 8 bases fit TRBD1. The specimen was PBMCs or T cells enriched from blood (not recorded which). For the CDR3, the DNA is TGCGCCAGCAGCTTTGGGACAGGCCGCCTGCGTAACTATGGCTACACCTTC. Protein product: CASSFGTGRLRNYGYTF.